The 8 T cell receptor beta chains listed next were all sequenced from one sample in a study of regulatory T cells in long-lasting Graves disease. Construction of TCR beta libraries relied on iRepertoire HTBI primers and on Arm-PCR targeting CDR3 regions. TCRdb reprocessed the multiplex PCR reads with MiXCR, giving one entry per CDR3 protein. The sample holds more than 450,000 distinct CDR3 sequences, about 12% seen once. The time point: newly diagnosed GD, antithyroid drugs for less than 3 months. The TCR library used RNA extracted from PBMCs. This sample also belongs to another study, concerning T cells in Graves' hyperthyroidism and ophthalmopathy.

The specimen comprised peripheral blood mononuclear cells (PBMCs), sampled at new diagnosis, from a patient treated with antithyroid drugs. The receptors come from a woman under 40 with Graves disease.

The chain couples TRBV5-1 to TRBJ2-3; maybe TRBD2 (7 bases). This CDR3 is built from 17 residues. V was cut by 0 bases and J by 4 bases, with 18 bases left in between. CDR1 and CDR2 from the germline V gene are SGHRS and YFSETQ. The CDR3 coding sequence is TGCGCCAGCAGCTTGGACGGGGGGCAGTATTCGTCAGATACGCAGTATTTT. Encoded protein: CASSLDGGQYSSDTQYF. The full variable domain, in which reference TRBV5-1 and TRBJ2-3 provide the parts outside the CDR3, is KAGVTQTPRYLIKTRGQQVTLSCSPISGHRSVSWYQQTPGQGLQFLFEYFSETQRNKGNFPGRFSGRQFSNSRSEMNVSTLELGDSALYLCASSLDGGQYSSDTQYFGPGTRLTVL.

In this sample, this clonotype turned up a few times. One junction end disagrees with the germline gene, perhaps due to a read error. The chain carries TRBV2 and TRBJ2-1; 14 bases line up with TRBD2. The V gene's germline CDR1 is SNHLY and CDR2 FYNNEI. This CDR3 spans 21 amino acids. The CDR3 sequence is CASSFSPGLAGATPRYNEQSF. The CDR3 nucleotides are TGTGCCAGCAGTTTTTCTCCGGGACTAGCGGGAGCAACCCCCCGATACAATGAGCAGTCCTTC.

This clonotype was observed many times. This chain links TRBV27 with TRBJ1-1; a possible D gene is TRBD1 (6 bases). Trimming removed 4 bases from V and 6 bases from J, with 15 bases in between. Germline V gene lookup returns CDR1 MNHEY and CDR2 SMNVEV (reference sequence). This CDR3 is 14 amino acids long. The CDR3 DNA follows: TGTGCCAGCAGTTGGGGAGGGGGTTGGGCTGAAGCTTTCTTT. As protein: CASSWGGGWAEAFF.

This clonotype was seen many times. This rearrangement joins TRBV12-3 or TRBV12-4 to TRBJ2-3; no clear D gene. The CDR3 is 12 residues long. Trimming removed 7 bases at V and 4 bases at J, with 9 bases between. CDR3 DNA: TGTGCCAGCACCCGACATTCAGATACGCAGTATTTT. Protein: CASTRHSDTQYF.

This clonotype showed up many times. CDR3 sequence: CASSVDRGRKSPRRIGTEAFF. The DNA of the CDR3 is TGTGCCAGCAGTGTCGACAGGGGGCGAAAGTCCCCCCGGCGAATAGGCACTGAAGCTTTCTTT. V is TRBV2 and J is TRBJ1-1, with TRBD1 matching 10 bases. The V gene end was trimmed by 4 bases and the J gene end by 4 bases; junction bases not matched to a gene: 24. CDR1 is SNHLY, CDR2 FYNNEI, per germline. This CDR3 has 21 residues.

To note about this clonotype: This sequence may be a read error, since a much larger clone differs from it by one base. The J gene is TRBJ1-2, the V gene TRBV6-2 or TRBV6-3; 9 bases match TRBD1. The germline V gene has CDR1 MNHEY and CDR2 SVGEGT. After removal of 6 bases from V and 8 bases from J, the junction contained 10 bases not matched to a gene. This CDR3 comprises 14 residues. The CDR3 DNA reads TGTGCCAGCAGATCAGGACAGGGGAAGTCAGGCTACACCTTC. It specifies CASRSGQGKSGYTF.

The rearrangement uses TRBV28 and TRBJ1-3, with unresolved D. The V and J ends lost 6 bases and 2 bases respectively, with 11 bases between them. The germline V gene has CDR1 MDHEN and CDR2 SYDVKM. This CDR3 has 14 amino acids. The DNA of the CDR3 is TGTGCCAGCAGAGGAGCGAACCCTGGAAACACCATATATTTT. Translating gives CASRGANPGNTIYF.

The chain employs TRBV9 and TRBJ1-5; maybe TRBD1 (5 bases). Germline V gives CDR1 SGDLS, CDR2 YYNGEE. This CDR3 has 17 residues. V was pared by 4 bases and J by 10 bases, with 27 bases between. CDR3: CASSPGYRDGGAEPQHF. CDR3 DNA sequence: TGTGCCAGCAGCCCTGGATATCGGGACGGGGGTGCTGAACCCCAGCATTTT.